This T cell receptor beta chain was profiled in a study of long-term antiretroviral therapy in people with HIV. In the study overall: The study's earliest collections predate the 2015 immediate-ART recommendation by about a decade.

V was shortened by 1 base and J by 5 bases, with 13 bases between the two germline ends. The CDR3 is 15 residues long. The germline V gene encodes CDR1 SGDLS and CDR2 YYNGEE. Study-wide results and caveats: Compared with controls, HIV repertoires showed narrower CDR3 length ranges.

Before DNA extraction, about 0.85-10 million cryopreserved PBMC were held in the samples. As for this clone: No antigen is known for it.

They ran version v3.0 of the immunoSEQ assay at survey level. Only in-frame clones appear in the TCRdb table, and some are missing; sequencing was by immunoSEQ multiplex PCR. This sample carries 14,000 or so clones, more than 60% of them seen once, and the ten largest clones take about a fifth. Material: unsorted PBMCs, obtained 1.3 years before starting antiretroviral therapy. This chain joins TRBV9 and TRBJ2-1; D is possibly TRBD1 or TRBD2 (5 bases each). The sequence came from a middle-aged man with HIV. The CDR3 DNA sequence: TGTGCCAGCAGCGTATGGGGGAGCATAGACAATGAGCAGTTCTTC. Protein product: CASSVWGSIDNEQFF.